This TCR beta chain emerged from a study of blood T cell repertoires in COVID-19. Study at large: The samples span acute and convalescent COVID-19 from the United States, Italy and Spain. Nucleic acid was either cDNA or gDNA, and it came from T cells, B-cell-depleted T cells, or PBMCs.

Source study methods: Reference gene primer amplification in the assay estimated nucleated cell counts. The protocol was immunoSEQ multiplex PCR, while the TCRdb copy is restricted to in-frame clones and leaves out a portion. The V and J calls and clone size were taken over from that table, and D and trimming were inferred from the DNA. The sample yields about 250,000 clones, 65% to 85% seen once. Germline assignment: CDR1 SGHVS and CDR2 FNYEAQ. This CDR3 has 16 residues. Trimming removed 0 bases from V and 2 bases from J, with 14 bases in between. The sequence came from a man older than 75 with acute or convalescent COVID-19. The chain combines TRBV7-6 with TRBJ2-7; D may be TRBD1 (6 bases). The sequenced material came from peripheral blood. The CDR3 nucleotides are TGTGCCAGCAGCTTAGCGGCAGCAGGGGCAGCCTACGAGCAGTACTTC. This translates into CASSLAAAGAAYEQYF.